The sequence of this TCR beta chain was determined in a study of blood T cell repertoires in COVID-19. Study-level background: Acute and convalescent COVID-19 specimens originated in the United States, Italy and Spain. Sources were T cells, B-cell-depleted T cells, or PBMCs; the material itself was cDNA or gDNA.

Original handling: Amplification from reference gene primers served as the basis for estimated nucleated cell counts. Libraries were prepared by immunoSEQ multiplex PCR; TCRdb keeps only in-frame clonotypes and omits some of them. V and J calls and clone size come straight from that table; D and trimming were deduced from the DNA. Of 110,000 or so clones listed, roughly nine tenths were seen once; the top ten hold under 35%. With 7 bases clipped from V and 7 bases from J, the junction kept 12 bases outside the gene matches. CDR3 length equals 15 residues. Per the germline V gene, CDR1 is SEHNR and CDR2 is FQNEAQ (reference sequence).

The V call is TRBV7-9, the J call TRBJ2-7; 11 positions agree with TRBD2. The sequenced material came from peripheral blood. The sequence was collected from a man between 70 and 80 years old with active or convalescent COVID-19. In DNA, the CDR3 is TGTGCCAGCACCCTCTTAACTAGCGGGAGAGGGGAGCAGTACTTC. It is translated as CASTLLTSGRGEQYF.